Sequencing of this TCR beta chain was carried out in a study of tumor-infiltrating lymphocytes in primary liver carcinoma. Study-wide context: Surgeons treated the primary liver carcinoma of the patients by surgical resection. General study points: The bulk unsorted samples meant that CD4+ and CD8+ repertoires went uncompared.

This CDR3 comprises 18 residues. V was shortened by 2 bases and J by 1 base, with 18 bases between the two germline ends. Per germline, CDR1 SGHRS and CDR2 YFSETQ. Priming with a constant-region primer yielded TCR beta cDNA from about 480 ng total RNA. ARM-PCR was slightly modified, and three nested multiplex PCR rounds with it gave rise to the TCR beta libraries. Rounds one and two of PCR, each of around 9 cycles, were primed with TRBV1-TRBV30 forward primers and a C-beta reverse primer. TCRdb independently ran MiXCR on the multiplex PCR reads; one entry per CDR3 protein. This sample has almost 200,000 distinct CDR3 sequences, with roughly 61% found just once. Worth noting for this clonotype: What it binds is not known.

The study extracted blood RNA from unsorted whole blood and also extracted germline DNA. J is TRBJ2-2 and V is TRBV5-1; TRBD1 is a possible D gene (5 bases). The source of this sequence is a woman aged 55-70 years with primary liver carcinoma and hepatitis B virus infection. Sequencing was done on a sample of peripheral blood. The chain's CDR3 is CASSFLQVARQNTGELFF. Here the CDR3 DNA reads TGCGCCAGCAGCTTCCTACAGGTCGCGAGACAGAACACCGGGGAGCTGTTTTTT. Based on the CDR3 plus reference TRBV5-1 and TRBJ2-2, the full variable domain is KAGVTQTPRYLIKTRGQQVTLSCSPISGHRSVSWYQQTPGQGLQFLFEYFSETQRNKGNFPGRFSGRQFSNSRSEMNVSTLELGDSALYLCASSFLQVARQNTGELFFGEGSRLTVL.